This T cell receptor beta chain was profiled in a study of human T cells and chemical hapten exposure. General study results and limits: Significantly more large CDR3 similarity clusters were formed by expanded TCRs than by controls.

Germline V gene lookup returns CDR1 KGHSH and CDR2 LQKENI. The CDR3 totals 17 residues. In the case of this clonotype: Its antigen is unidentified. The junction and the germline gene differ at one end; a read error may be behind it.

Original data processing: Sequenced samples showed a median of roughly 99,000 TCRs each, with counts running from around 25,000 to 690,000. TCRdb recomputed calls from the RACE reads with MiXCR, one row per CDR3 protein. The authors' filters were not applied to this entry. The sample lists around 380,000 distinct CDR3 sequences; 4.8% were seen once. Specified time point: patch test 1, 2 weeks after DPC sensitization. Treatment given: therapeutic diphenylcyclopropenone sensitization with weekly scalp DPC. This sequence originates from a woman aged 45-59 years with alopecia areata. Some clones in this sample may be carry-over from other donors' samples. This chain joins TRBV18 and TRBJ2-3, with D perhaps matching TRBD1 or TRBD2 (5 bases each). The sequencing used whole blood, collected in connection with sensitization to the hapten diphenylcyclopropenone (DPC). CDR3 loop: CASSPDPTGPNTDTQYF. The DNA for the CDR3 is TGTGCTAGCTCACCAGATCCCACGGGACCAAACACAGATACGCAGTATTTT.